This T cell receptor (beta chain) is drawn from a study of OX40 agonist ivuxolimab in advanced cancers. Whole-study context: Three patients had partial responses: one hepatocellular carcinoma, two cutaneous melanoma.

Only in-frame clones appear in the TCRdb table, and some are missing; sequencing was by immunoSEQ multiplex PCR. The sample includes fewer than 70,000 clones, 85% to 90% of them seen just once. Sequenced material: CD4+ or CD8+ T cells sorted from blood, taken in a trial of the OX40 agonist ivuxolimab. The source of this sequence is an adult with an advanced solid tumor such as melanoma, head and neck, liver or kidney cancer.

In nucleotides, the CDR3 is TGTGCCAGCAGCTTAGCGATGGCTTACGAGCAGTACTTC. It encodes CASSLAMAYEQYF. The genes are TRBV7-2 and TRBJ2-7; no definite D call. The germline V gene has CDR1 SGHTA and CDR2 FQGNSA. V was cut by 0 bases and J by 4 bases, with 7 bases left in between. The CDR3 totals 13 residues.